This T cell receptor (beta chain) was recovered during a study of T cells after yellow fever vaccination. Study as a whole: Those fractions that held only low numbers of cells were prepared using the SMART-Seq v4 Ultra Low Input RNA kit. Overall study results and limits: Most primary-vaccination clones reappeared after the booster (96% CD4, 88% CD8). FACS-sorted repertoires could contain abundant clonotypes contaminating from the bulk population.

TCR cDNA, made by 5'RACE template switching, carried an added universal primer site and UMIs. TCRdb ran MiXCR on the 5' RACE reads and lists one entry per CDR3 protein. The sample lists some 560,000 distinct CDR3 sequences, about 17% seen once, with around 16% in the top ten. Per the germline V gene, CDR1 is SQVTM and CDR2 is ANQGSEA. V gave up 7 bases and J gave up 2 bases, with 10 bases separating them. CDR3 length: 12 residues. Worth noting for this clonotype: The antigen is unknown.

Material: PBMCs, obtained about 5 days after the first yellow fever vaccination. The gene calls are TRBV29-1 and TRBJ2-3, with D possibly being TRBD2 (6 bases). The receptor was derived from a young man who received the YFV17D yellow fever vaccine. The CDR3 nucleotides read TGCAGCGGGGGGGAGAACACAGATACGCAGTATTTT. Amino acids: CSGGENTDTQYF.